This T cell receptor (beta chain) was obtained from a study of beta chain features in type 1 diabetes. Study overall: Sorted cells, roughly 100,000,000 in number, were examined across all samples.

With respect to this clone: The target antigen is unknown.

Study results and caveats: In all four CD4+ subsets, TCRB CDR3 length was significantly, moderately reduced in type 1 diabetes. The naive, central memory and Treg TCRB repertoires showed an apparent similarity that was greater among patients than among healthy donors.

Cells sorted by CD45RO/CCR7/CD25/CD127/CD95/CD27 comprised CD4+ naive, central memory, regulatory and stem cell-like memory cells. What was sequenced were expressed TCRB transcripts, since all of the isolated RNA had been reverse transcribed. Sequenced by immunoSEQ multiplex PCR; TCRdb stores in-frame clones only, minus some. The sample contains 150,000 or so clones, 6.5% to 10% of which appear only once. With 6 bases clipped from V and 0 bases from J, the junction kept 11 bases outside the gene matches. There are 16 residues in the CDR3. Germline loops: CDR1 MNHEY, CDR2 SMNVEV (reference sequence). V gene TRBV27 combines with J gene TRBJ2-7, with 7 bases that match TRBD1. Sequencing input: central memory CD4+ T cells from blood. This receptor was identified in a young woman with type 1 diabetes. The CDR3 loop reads CASRTSGTVRSYEQYF. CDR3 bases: TGTGCCAGCAGGACCTCCGGGACAGTCCGCTCCTACGAGCAGTACTTC.